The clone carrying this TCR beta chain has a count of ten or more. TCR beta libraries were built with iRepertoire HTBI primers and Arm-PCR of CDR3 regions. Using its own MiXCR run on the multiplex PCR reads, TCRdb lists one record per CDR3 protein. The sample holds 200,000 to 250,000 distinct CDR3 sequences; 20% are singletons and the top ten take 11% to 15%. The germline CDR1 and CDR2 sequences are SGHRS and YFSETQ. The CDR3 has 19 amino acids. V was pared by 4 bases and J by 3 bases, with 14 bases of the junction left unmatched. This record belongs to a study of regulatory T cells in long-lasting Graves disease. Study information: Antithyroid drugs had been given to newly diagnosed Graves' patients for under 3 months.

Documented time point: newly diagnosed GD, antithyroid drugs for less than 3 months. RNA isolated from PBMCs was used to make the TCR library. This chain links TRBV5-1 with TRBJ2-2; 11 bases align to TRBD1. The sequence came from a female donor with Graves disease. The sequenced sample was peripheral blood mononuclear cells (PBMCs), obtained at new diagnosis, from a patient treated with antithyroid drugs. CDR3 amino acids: CASSPSGQGARSDTGELFF. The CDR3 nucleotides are TGCGCCAGCAGCCCCTCAGGACAGGGGGCGCGGTCGGACACCGGGGAGCTGTTTTTT.